These 7 T cell receptor beta chains were sequenced from one sample in a study of blood T cell repertoires in COVID-19 (dated by TCRdb to 2019 to 2021). Library prep was done by the immunoSEQ multiplex PCR assay. This immuneACCESS table, as held by TCRdb, lists in-frame sequences with V and J called but not all clones. Of the missing ones, under half trace to an unresolved V gene in checked studies; the others have no known cause. Here the sample has tens of thousands of clones; about 90% occur a single time. Approximately 6.3% of the sample lies in the top ten. The specimen sequenced was peripheral blood. The receptors come from a man in his forties or fifties with active COVID-19.

The V and J genes are TRBV7-8 and TRBJ2-7; tentatively, D is TRBD2 (5 bases). Trimming took off 8 bases at V and 3 bases at J, with 17 bases between the two ends. This CDR3 comprises 14 residues. Germline values: CDR1 SGHVS, CDR2 FQNEAQ. The CDR3 protein is CASARERSRYEQYF. The CDR3 DNA is TGTGCCAGCGCTAGGGAGCGGAGCCGCTACGAGCAGTACTTC.

In its sample, this clone was seen a few times. The chain carries TRBV19 and TRBJ1-5; D not certain. Trimming took 6 bases from V and 1 from J, leaving 16 bases between them. In germline, CDR1 is LNHDA, CDR2 SQIVND (reference sequence). CDR3 length equals 16 residues. CDR3 sequence: CASRSPQAGSNQPQHF. CDR3 in DNA: TGTGCCAGTAGGTCCCCCCAGGCTGGGAGCAATCAGCCCCAGCATTTT.

The chain couples TRBV4-3 to TRBJ2-1, with TRBD2 matching over 9 bases. V shed 0 bases, J shed 6 bases, and the junction held 9 bases outside the gene matches. The CDR3 spans 17 residues. Germline V gene sequence: CDR1 LGHNA, CDR2 YSLEER. CDR3 loop: CASSQDFRAGGVNEQFF. CDR3 bases: TGCGCCAGCAGCCAAGATTTCCGAGCGGGGGGTGTCAATGAGCAGTTCTTC.

The chain couples TRBV4-3 to TRBJ2-7; 9 bases match TRBD2. Germline V lookup: CDR1 LGHNA, CDR2 YSLEER. V lost 3 bases, J lost 4 bases, and 10 bases stayed unmatched. The CDR3 loop spans 16 amino acids. CDR3 bases: TGCGCCAGCAGCCAGATAGCGGGGGAAGAACTATACGAGCAGTACTTC. It yields the protein CASSQIAGEELYEQYF.

The rearrangement uses TRBV28 and TRBJ1-2; no reliable D call. CDR1 MDHEN and CDR2 SYDVKM come from the germline V gene. This CDR3 region has 13 residues. V was trimmed by 6 bases and J by 8 bases, leaving 16 bases between them. DNA of the CDR3: TGTGCCAGCAGAGTTTACGGAGTTCTAGGCTACACCTTC. Translation: CASRVYGVLGYTF.

The chain is built from TRBV7-3 and TRBJ1-1; TRBD1 might be the D (5 bases). Germline CDR1 and CDR2: SGHTA and FQGTGA. The CDR3 consists of 15 residues. V dropped 0 bases and J dropped 4 bases, with 12 bases sitting between them. The CDR3 is CASSLTMGEATEAFF. CDR3 coding DNA: TGTGCCAGCAGCTTAACGATGGGGGAGGCCACTGAAGCTTTCTTT.

The J gene is TRBJ1-1, the V gene TRBV5-1; TRBD1 matches 7 bases. The CDR3 totals 15 residues. J was trimmed by 5 bases and V by 0 bases; bases with no gene match: 7. Germline CDR1 SGHRS, CDR2 YFSETQ. This CDR3 reads CASSLVEGAGTEAFF. In DNA, the CDR3 is TGCGCCAGCAGCTTGGTAGAGGGGGCAGGGACTGAAGCTTTCTTT.